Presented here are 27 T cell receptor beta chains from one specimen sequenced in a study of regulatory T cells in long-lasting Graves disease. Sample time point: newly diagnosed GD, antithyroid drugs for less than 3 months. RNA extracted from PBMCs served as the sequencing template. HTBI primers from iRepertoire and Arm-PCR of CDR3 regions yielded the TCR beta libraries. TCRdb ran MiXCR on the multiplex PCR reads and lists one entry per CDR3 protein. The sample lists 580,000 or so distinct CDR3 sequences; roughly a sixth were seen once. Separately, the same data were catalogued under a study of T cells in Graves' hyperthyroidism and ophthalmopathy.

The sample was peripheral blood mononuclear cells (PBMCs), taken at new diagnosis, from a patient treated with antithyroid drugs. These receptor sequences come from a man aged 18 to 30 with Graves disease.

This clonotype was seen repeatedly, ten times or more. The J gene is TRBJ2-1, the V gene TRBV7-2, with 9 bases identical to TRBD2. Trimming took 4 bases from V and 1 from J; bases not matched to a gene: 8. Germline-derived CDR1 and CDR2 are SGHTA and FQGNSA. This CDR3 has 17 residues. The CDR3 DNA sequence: TGTGCCAGCAGCTCACGAACTAGCGGGTTATCCTACAATGAGCAGTTCTTC. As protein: CASSSRTSGLSYNEQFF.

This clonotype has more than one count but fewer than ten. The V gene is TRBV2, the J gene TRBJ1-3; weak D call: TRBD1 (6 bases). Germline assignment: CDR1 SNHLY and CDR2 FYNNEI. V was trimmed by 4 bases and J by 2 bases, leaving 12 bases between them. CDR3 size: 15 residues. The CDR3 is CASSAGQGTGNTIYF. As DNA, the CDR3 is TGTGCCAGCAGTGCTGGGCAGGGGACTGGAAACACCATATATTTT.

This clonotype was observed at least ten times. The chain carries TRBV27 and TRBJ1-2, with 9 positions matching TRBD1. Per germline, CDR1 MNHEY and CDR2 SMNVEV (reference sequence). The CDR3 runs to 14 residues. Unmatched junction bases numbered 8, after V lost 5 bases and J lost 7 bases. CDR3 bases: TGTGCCAGCAGTCCATCTGACAGGGGGGTTGGCTACACCTTC. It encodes CASSPSDRGVGYTF.

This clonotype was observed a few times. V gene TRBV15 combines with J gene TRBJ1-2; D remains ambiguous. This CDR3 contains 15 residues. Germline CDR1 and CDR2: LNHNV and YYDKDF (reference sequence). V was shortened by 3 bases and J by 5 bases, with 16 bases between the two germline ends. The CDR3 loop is CATSRSPGDAYGYTF. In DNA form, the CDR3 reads TGTGCCACCAGCAGGTCCCCGGGAGACGCGTATGGCTACACCTTC.

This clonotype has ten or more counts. CDR3 nucleotide sequence: TGCAGTGCTGGCTGGACTAGCGGCCAAGAGACCCAGTACTTC. Its protein is CSAGWTSGQETQYF. The gene calls are TRBV20-1 and TRBJ2-5, with TRBD2 identical over 10 bases. Per the germline V gene, CDR1 is DFQATT and CDR2 is SNEGSKA (reference sequence). CDR3 length: 14 residues. V lost 5 bases to trimming and J lost 1 base; unmatched junction nucleotides: 4.

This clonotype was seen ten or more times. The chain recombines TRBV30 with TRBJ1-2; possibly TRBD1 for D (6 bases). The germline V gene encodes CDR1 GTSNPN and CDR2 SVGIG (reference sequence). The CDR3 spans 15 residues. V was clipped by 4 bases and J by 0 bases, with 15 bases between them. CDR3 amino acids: CAWKMTGRANYGYTF. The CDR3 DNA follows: TGTGCCTGGAAAATGACAGGCCGGGCTAACTATGGCTACACCTTC.

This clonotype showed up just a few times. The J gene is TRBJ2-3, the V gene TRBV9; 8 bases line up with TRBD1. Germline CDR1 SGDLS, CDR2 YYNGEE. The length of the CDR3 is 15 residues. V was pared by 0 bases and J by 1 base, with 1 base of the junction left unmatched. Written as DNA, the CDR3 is TGTGCCAGCAGCGTAGCGGGACAGGGCACAGATACGCAGTATTTT. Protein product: CASSVAGQGTDTQYF.

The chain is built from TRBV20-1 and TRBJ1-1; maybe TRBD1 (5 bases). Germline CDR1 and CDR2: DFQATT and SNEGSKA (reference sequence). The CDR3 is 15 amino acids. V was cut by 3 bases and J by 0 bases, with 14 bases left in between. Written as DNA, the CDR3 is TGCAGTGCTAGTGATGGGGCAGGCTTGAACACTGAAGCTTTCTTT. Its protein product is CSASDGAGLNTEAFF.

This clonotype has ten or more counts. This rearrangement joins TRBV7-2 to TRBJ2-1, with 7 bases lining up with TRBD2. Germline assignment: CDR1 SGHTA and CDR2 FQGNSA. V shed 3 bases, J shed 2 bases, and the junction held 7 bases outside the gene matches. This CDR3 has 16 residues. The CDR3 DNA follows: TGTGCCAGCAGCTTTTCTAGCGGAGCTACCTACAATGAGCAGTTCTTC. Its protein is CASSFSSGATYNEQFF.

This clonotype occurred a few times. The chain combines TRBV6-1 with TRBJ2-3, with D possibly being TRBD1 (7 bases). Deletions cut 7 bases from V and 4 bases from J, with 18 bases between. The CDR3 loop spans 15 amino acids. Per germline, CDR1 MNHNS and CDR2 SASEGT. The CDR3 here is CASTKGGTASDTQYF. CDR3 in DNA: TGTGCCAGCACCAAAGGCGGGACAGCCTCAGATACGCAGTATTTT.

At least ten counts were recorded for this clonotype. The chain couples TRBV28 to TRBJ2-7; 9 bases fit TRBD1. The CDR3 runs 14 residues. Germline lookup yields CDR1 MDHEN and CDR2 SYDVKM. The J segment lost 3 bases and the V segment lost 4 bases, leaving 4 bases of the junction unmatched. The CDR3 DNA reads TGTGCCAGCAGTTCGGGACAGGGAATCTACGAGCAGTACTTC. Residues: CASSSGQGIYEQYF. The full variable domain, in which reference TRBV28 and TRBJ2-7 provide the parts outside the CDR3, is DVKVTQSSRYLVKRTGEKVFLECVQDMDHENMFWYRQDPGLGLRLIYFSYDVKMKEKGDIPEGYSVSREKKERFSLILESASTNQTSMYLCASSSGQGIYEQYFGPGTRLTVT.

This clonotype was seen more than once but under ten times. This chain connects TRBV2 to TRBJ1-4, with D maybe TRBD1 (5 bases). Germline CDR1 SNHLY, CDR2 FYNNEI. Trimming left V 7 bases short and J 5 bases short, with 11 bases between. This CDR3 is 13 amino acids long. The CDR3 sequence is CASIQNRNEKLFF. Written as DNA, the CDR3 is TGTGCCAGCATCCAGAACAGGAATGAAAAACTGTTTTTT.

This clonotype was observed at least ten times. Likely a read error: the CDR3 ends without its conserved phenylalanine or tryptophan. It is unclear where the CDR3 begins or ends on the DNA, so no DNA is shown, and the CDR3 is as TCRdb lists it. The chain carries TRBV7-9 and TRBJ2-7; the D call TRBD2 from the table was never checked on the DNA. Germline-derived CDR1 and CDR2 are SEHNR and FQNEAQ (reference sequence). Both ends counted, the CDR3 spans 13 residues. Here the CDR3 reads CASSLEGLAEATI.

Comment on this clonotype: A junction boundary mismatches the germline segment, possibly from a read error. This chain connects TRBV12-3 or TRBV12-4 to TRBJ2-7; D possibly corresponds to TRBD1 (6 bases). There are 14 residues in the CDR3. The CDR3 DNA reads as TGTGTCAGCAGTTGGAGAAGACAGGACGGCGAGCAGTACTTC. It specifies CVSSWRRQDGEQYF.

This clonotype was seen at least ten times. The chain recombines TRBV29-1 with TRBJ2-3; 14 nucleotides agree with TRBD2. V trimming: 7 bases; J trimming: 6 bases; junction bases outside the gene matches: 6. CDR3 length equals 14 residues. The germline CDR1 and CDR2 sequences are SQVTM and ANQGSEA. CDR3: CSATGLAGADTQYF. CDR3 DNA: TGCAGCGCCACGGGACTAGCGGGAGCTGATACGCAGTATTTT.

CDR3: CASSQGLAGFLETQYF. CDR3 sequence (DNA): TGCGCCAGCAGCCAAGGGCTAGCGGGGTTCCTCGAGACCCAGTACTTC. The chain is built from TRBV4-1 and TRBJ2-5, with TRBD2 identical over 9 bases. The V and J ends lost 1 base and 5 bases, in that order; junction bases with no gene match: 8. This CDR3 contains 16 residues. The V gene's germline CDR1 is MGHRA and CDR2 YSYEKL.

The CDR3: CASSLGVPDRVTEAFF. The CDR3 DNA reads as TGTGCCAGCAGCTTAGGCGTCCCTGACAGGGTAACTGAAGCTTTCTTT. The V call is TRBV13, the J call TRBJ1-1; 7 bases are a match to TRBD1. This CDR3 contains 16 residues. In germline, CDR1 is PRHDT, CDR2 FYEKMQ (reference sequence). V lost 0 bases, J lost 5 bases, and 9 bases stayed unmatched.

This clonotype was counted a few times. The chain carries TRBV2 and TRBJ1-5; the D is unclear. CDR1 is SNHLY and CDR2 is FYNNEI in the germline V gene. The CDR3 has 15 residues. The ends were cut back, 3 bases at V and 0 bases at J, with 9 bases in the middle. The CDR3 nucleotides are TGTGCCAGCAGTGAGAGGAGTTATAGCAATCAGCCCCAGCATTTT. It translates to CASSERSYSNQPQHF.

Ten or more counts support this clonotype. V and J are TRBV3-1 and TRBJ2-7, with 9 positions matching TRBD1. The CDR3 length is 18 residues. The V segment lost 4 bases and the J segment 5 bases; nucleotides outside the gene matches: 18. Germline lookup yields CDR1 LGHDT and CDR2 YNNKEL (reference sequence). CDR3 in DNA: TGTGCCAGCAGCCTCTCGACTACCCCGGGACAGGGTCCCAACGAGCAGTACTTC. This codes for CASSLSTTPGQGPNEQYF.

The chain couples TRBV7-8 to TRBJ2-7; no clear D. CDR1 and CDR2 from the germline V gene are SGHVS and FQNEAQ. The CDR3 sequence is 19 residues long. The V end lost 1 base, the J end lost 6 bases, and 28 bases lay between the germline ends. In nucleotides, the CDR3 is TGTGCCAGCAGCTTAGACCTTGGGTTCTCCCCGGTCCCGGTCTCCGAGCAGTACTTC. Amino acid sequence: CASSLDLGFSPVPVSEQYF.

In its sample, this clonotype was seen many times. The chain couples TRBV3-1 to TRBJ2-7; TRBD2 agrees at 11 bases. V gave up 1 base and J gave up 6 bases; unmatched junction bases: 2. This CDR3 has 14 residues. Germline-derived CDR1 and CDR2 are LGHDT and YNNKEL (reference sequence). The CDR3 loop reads CASSQVLAGAEQYF. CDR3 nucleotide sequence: TGTGCCAGCAGCCAAGTACTAGCGGGGGCCGAGCAGTACTTC.

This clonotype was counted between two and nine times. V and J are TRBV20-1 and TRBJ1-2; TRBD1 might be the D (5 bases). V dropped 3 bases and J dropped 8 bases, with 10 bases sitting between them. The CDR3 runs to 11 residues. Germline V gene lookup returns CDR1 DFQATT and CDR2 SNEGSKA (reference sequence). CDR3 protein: CSASGGYGYTF. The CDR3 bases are TGCAGTGCTAGTGGGGGGTACGGCTACACCTTC.

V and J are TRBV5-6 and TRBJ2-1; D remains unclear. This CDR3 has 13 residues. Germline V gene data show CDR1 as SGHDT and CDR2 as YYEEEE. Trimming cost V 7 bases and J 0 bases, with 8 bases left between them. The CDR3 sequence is CASFESSYNEQFF. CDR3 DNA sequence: TGTGCCAGCTTTGAGAGCTCCTACAATGAGCAGTTCTTC. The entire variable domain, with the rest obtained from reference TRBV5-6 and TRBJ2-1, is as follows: DAGVTQSPTHLIKTRGQQVTLRCSPKSGHDTVSWYQQALGQGPQFIFQYYEEEERQRGNFPDRFSGHQFPNYSSELNVNALLLGDSALYLCASFESSYNEQFFGPGTRLTVL.

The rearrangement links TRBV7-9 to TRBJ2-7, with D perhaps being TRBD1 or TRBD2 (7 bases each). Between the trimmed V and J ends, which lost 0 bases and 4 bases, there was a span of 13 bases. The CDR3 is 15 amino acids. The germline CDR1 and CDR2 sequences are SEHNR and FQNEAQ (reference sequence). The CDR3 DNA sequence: TGTGCCAGCAGCTTAGCCGGCCAGGGGGGGTACGAGCAGTACTTC. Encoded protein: CASSLAGQGGYEQYF.

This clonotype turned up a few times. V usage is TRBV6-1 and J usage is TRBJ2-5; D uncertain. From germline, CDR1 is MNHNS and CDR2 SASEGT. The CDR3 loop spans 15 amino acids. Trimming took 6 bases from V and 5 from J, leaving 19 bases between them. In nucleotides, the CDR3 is TGTGCCAGCAGAAACTCAATAGATATGGGGGAGACCCAGTACTTC. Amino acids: CASRNSIDMGETQYF.

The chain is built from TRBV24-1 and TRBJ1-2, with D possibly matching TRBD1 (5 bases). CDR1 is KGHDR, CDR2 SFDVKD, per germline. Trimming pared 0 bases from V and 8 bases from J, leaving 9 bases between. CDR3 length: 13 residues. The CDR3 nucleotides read TGTGCCACCAGTGATTTGACAGGCGGCGGCTACACCTTC. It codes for CATSDLTGGGYTF.

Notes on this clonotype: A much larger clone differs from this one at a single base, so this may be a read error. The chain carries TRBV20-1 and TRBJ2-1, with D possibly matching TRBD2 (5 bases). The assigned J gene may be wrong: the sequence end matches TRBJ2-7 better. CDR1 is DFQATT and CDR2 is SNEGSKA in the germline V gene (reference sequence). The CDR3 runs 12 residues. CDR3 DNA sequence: TGCAGTGCCGGAGCGGACCCCAATGAGCAGTACTTC. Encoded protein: CSAGADPNEQYF.